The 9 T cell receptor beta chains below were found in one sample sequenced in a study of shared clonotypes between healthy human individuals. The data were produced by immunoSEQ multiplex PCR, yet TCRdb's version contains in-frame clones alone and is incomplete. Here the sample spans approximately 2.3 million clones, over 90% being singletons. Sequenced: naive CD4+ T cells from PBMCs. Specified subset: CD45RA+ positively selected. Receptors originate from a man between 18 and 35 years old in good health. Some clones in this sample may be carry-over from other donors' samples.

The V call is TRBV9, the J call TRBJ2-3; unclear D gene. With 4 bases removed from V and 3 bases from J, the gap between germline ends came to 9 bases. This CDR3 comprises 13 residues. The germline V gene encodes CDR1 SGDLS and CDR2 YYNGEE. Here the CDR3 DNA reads TGTGCCAGCAGCCCAGGCCTAACAGATACGCAGTATTTT. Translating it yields CASSPGLTDTQYF.

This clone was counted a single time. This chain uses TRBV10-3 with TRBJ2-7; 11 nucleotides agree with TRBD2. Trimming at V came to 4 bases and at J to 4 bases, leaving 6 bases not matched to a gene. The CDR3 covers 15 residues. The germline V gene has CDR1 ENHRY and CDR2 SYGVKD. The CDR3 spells CAISALGTSGYEQYF. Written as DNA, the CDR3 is TGTGCCATCAGTGCGCTCGGGACTAGCGGTTACGAGCAGTACTTC.

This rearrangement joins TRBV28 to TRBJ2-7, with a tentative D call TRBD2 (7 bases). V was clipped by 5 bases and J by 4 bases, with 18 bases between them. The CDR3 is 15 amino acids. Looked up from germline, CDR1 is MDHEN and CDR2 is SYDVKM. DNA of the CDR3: TGTGCCAGCAGTCCGGGGGGCAGTCAGGAGTACGAGCAGTACTTC. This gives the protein CASSPGGSQEYEQYF.

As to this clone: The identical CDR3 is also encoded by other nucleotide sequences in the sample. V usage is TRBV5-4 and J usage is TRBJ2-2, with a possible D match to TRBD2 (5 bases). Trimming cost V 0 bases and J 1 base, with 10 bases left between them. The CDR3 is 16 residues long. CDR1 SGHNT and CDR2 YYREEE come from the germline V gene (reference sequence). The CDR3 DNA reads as TGTGCCAGCAGCTTGGGGCAGCGGAGGAACACCGGGGAGCTGTTTTTT. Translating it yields CASSLGQRRNTGELFF.

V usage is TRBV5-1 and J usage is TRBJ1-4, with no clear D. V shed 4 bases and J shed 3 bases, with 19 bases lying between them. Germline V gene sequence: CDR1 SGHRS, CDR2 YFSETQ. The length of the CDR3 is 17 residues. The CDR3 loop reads CASSQRATGVANEKLFF. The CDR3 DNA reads TGCGCCAGCAGCCAAAGGGCCACCGGGGTAGCTAATGAAAAACTGTTTTTT.

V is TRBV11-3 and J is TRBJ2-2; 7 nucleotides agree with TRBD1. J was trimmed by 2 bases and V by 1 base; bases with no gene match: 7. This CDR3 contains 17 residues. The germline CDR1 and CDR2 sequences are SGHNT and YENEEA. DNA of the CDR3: TGTGCCAGCAGCTTAGCCAGGGGGACGGCAAACACCGGGGAGCTGTTTTTT. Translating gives CASSLARGTANTGELFF.

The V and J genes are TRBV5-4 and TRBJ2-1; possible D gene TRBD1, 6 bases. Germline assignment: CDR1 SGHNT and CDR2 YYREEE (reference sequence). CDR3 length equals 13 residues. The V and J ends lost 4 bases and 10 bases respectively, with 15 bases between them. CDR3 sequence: CASSIPGQGEQFF. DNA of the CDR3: TGTGCCAGCAGCATCCCGGGCCAGGGGGAGCAGTTCTTC.

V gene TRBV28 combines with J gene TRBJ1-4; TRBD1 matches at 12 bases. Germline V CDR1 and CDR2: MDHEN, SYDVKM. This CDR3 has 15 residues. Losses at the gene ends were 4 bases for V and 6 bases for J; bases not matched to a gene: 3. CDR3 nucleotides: TGTGCCAGCAGTTCGGGACAGGGGGCGTATGAAAAACTGTTTTTT. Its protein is CASSSGQGAYEKLFF.

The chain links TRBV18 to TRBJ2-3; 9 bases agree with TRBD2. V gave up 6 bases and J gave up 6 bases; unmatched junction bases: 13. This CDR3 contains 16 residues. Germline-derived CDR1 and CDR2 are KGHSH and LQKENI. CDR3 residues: CASSGSGRGWPDTQYF. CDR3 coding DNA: TGTGCCAGCTCGGGTAGCGGGAGAGGATGGCCGGATACGCAGTATTTT.